This is a list of T cell receptor beta chains from one sample in a study of OX40 agonist ivuxolimab in advanced cancers. Method: immunoSEQ multiplex PCR; TCRdb's copy keeps in-frame clones and lacks some. Among over 6,000 clones, more than 75% were seen once, and the ten largest hold about 19%. The source material was CD4+ or CD8+ T cells sorted from blood, sampled in a trial of the OX40 agonist ivuxolimab. The receptors stem from an adult with an advanced solid tumor such as melanoma, head and neck, liver or kidney cancer. Each CDR3 is given with its conserved first and last residue. Fields, in order: clone size, V gene, D gene, J gene, CDR3 DNA, CDR3 protein. D genes are given only for firm matches. Clone size is not always given. Where it is, it says once, few, many or a class for expanded clones.

>NA|TRBV30|NA|TRBJ2-2
TGTGCCTGGGGGGGGCGGTCCGGGGAGCTGTTTTTT
CAWGGRSGELFF
>NA|TRBV6-5|NA|TRBJ2-2
TGTGCCAGCAGTTATGAGGACTCCCTATACGGGGAGCTGTTTTTT
CASSYEDSLYGELFF
>NA|TRBV27|NA|TRBJ1-2
TGTGCCAGCAGTTTATCGGCCACTTCCGGGTTTGGCTACACCTTC
CASSLSATSGFGYTF
>NA|TRBV6-4|TRBD2|TRBJ2-3
TGTGCCAGCAGTGAAGGCGGGGGGGAAACAGATACGCAGTATTTT
CASSEGGGETDTQYF
>NA|TRBV7-6|NA|TRBJ2-7
TGTGCCAGCAGCTTAGGACGGGCGAACCACTACGAGCAGTACTTC
CASSLGRANHYEQYF
>NA|TRBV7-2|TRBD2|TRBJ2-7
TGTGCCAGCAGCCCGGCGGAGGGACTAGCAACCTACGAGCAGTACTTC
CASSPAEGLATYEQYF
>few|TRBV7-2|NA|TRBJ2-1
TGTGCCAGCAGCTCCGGGCTCCTAAATTATGGCAGCTACAATGAGCAGTTCTTC
CASSSGLLNYGSYNEQFF
>NA|TRBV6-6|NA|TRBJ2-1
TGTGCCAGCAGTTACGGGGGCGGGAATGAGCAGTTCTTC
CASSYGGGNEQFF
>NA|TRBV29-1|TRBD1|TRBJ1-5
TGCAGCGTTTCCGCTATTAACAGGGGCCTTAGTAATCAGCCCCAGCATTTT
CSVSAINRGLSNQPQHF
>NA|TRBV2|NA|TRBJ1-6
TGTGCCAGCAGTGAAGAGGGCTCCTATAATTCACCCCTCCACTTT
CASSEEGSYNSPLHF
>NA|TRBV6-6|TRBD2|TRBJ2-4
TGTGCCAGCAGACGGACTAGCGGAAACATTCAGTACTTC
CASRRTSGNIQYF
>NA|TRBV7-3|NA|TRBJ2-1
TGTGCCAGCAGCTTAGACGCTGATACGTACAATGAGCAGTTCTTC
CASSLDADTYNEQFF
>NA|TRBV15|NA|TRBJ2-7
TGTGCCACCAGCGGGGGGGCGGGTGGGCTTGAGCAGTACTTC
CATSGGAGGLEQYF
>medium-sized|TRBV6-1|NA|TRBJ1-1
TGTGCCAGCAGTGTTGCGGAAACTGAAGCTTTCTTT
CASSVAETEAFF
>NA|TRBV4-1|NA|TRBJ1-2
TGCGCCAGCAGCCAAGATAAGGGTAACTATGGCTACACCTTC
CASSQDKGNYGYTF
>NA|TRBV7-2|TRBD2|TRBJ2-3
TGTGCCAGCAGCTTAACTAGCGGGGGTTCAGATACGCAGTATTTT
CASSLTSGGSDTQYF
>NA|TRBV4-3|TRBD2|TRBJ2-4
TGCGCCAGCAGCCTGGGTAGCGGGGGGCGGGGGTATAACATTCAGTACTTC
CASSLGSGGRGYNIQYF
>NA|TRBV19|NA|TRBJ1-2
TGTGCCAGTAGTATAGTCGACAGTCCAGCCCTTGGCTACACCTTC
CASSIVDSPALGYTF
>medium-sized|TRBV6-1|NA|TRBJ2-1
TGTGCCAGCAGTCCACAGGAAAATGAGCAGTTCTTC
CASSPQENEQFF
>NA|TRBV15|NA|TRBJ1-5
TGTGCCACCAGCAGAGATGGAGCGGCTTTTGGGCTTAGCAATCAGCCCCAGCATTTT
CATSRDGAAFGLSNQPQHF
>NA|TRBV27|TRBD1|TRBJ1-1
TGTGCCGTCCAGGGGGGTAGTGGTGAAGCTTTCTTT
CAVQGGSGEAFF
>NA|TRBV9|NA|TRBJ2-2
TGTGCCAGCAGCGTAGAAGTAGAAGGGGAGCTGTTTTTT
CASSVEVEGELFF
>NA|TRBV7-9|NA|TRBJ2-7
TGTGCCAGCAGCAATTCCGGGACGATCTACGAGCAGTACTTC
CASSNSGTIYEQYF
>NA|TRBV11-1|NA|TRBJ2-7
TGTGCCAGCAGCTTAGACGGCTCCTCCTACGAGCAGTACTTC
CASSLDGSSYEQYF
>NA|TRBV7-9|NA|TRBJ1-4
TGTGCCAGCAGCTCAAACGGACAGACAACTAATGAAAAACTGTTTTTT
CASSSNGQTTNEKLFF
>NA|TRBV19|TRBD1|TRBJ2-1
TGTGCCAGTAGTATAGACCAGGGGGAGCGCAATGAGCAGTTCTTC
CASSIDQGERNEQFF
>medium-sized|TRBV2|NA|TRBJ1-1
TGTGCCAGCAGTGAACTAGCGACTGAAGCTTTCTTT
CASSELATEAFF
>NA|TRBV25-1|NA|TRBJ2-7
TGTGCCAGCAGTGAACTGGGTCGCGAGCAGTACTTC
CASSELGREQYF
>NA|TRBV5-6|TRBD1|TRBJ1-1
TGTGCCAGCAGTCCAATACAGGGGGCGTTCACTGAAGCTTTCTTT
CASSPIQGAFTEAFF
>NA|TRBV5-5|TRBD1|TRBJ2-7
TGTGCCAGCAACCGGGACAGGGAACACGAGCAGTACTTC
CASNRDREHEQYF
>NA|TRBV11-2|TRBD2|TRBJ2-5
TGTGCCAGCAGCTTAGGGGGACTAGCGGGGGCAAGCCAAGAGACCCAGTACTTC
CASSLGGLAGASQETQYF
>NA|TRBV7-2|NA|TRBJ1-3
TGTGCCAGCAGCTTAAACCCAGGGCCGTACTCTGGAAACACCATATATTTT
CASSLNPGPYSGNTIYF
>few|TRBV5-1|TRBD1|TRBJ2-7
TGCGCCAGCACCTGGATGACAGGGGGGCCCTACGAGCAGTACTTC
CASTWMTGGPYEQYF
>few|TRBV6-1|TRBD2|TRBJ2-1
TGTGCCAGCAGTGAAGCGACCGGGGGGATGGATGAGCAGTTCTTC
CASSEATGGMDEQFF
>NA|TRBV4-3|NA|TRBJ2-1
TGCGCCAGCAGCCAAGGTACAGGGACAAACAATGAGCAGTTCTTC
CASSQGTGTNNEQFF
>NA|TRBV4-3|NA|TRBJ2-7
TGCGCCAGCAGCCAAGACGTCCTTTCCTACGAGCAGTACTTC
CASSQDVLSYEQYF
>NA|TRBV5-1|NA|TRBJ2-1
TGCGCCAGCAGCTTGGCCTTAGTGGTAGGGAGCTCCTACAATGAGCAGTTCTTC
CASSLALVVGSSYNEQFF
>NA|TRBV6-5|NA|TRBJ2-3
TGTGCCAGCAGTCCACCGGGGGATACGCAGTATTTT
CASSPPGDTQYF
>NA|TRBV4-2|NA|TRBJ1-5
TGTGCCAGCACCTCATGGGAACAAGGACACGAGACAGAGCCCCAGCATTTT
CASTSWEQGHETEPQHF
>NA|TRBV28|NA|TRBJ1-2
TGTGCCAGCACACCGGCTAACTATGGCTACACCTTC
CASTPANYGYTF
>medium-sized|TRBV5-1|TRBD2|TRBJ2-5
TGCGCCAGCGGCGGACTAGCGGGGGGACACGAGTACGAGACCCAGTACTTC
CASGGLAGGHEYETQYF
>few|TRBV6-5|NA|TRBJ2-7
TGTGCCAGCAGCGACGGGGGTTCCAAGCAGTACTTC
CASSDGGSKQYF
>once|TRBV7-7|NA|TRBJ2-6
TGTGCCAGCAGCTTGGGGCCACAAAGTCGGGCCAACGTCCTGACTTTC
CASSLGPQSRANVLTF
>NA|TRBV5-4|NA|TRBJ2-1
TGTGCCAGCAGCTGGGAGGTTGAGGGTAGTGAGCAGTTCTTC
CASSWEVEGSEQFF
>once|TRBV6-5|NA|TRBJ2-7
TGTGCCACCGGACGGAACGAAGGCTACGAGCAGTACTTC
CATGRNEGYEQYF
>few|TRBV2|TRBD1|TRBJ1-5
TGTGCCAGCAGTGGCCCGGGACAGGGGGCTTACAATCAGCCCCAGCATTTT
CASSGPGQGAYNQPQHF
>NA|TRBV19|NA|TRBJ1-6
TGTGCCAGTAGTATTATCTTGCTCGATGGGGTGGGGATTTCACCCCTCCACTTT
CASSIILLDGVGISPLHF
>NA|TRBV9|NA|TRBJ1-2
TGTGCCAGCAGCGTAGGGGCAGGGTTCGATGGCTACACCTTC
CASSVGAGFDGYTF
>NA|TRBV4-3|NA|TRBJ1-3
TGCGCCAGCAGCCAAGGGGATTCTGGAAACACCATATATTTT
CASSQGDSGNTIYF
>NA|TRBV19|NA|TRBJ1-2
TGTGCCAGTATCTTTTCGGGAGGGTCCCCTAACTATGGCTACACCTTC
CASIFSGGSPNYGYTF
>NA|TRBV11-1|NA|TRBJ2-1
TGTGCCAGCAGCTTGGGGTACAATGAGCAGTTCTTC
CASSLGYNEQFF